This T cell receptor beta chain was captured by sequencing in a study of beta chain features in type 1 diabetes. Blood was drawn once from each donor into heparinised tubes. The draws averaged about 120 mL. Isolation of CD4+ naive, central memory, regulatory and stem cell-like memory cells was achieved by sorting via CD45RO/CCR7/CD25/CD127/CD95/CD27. For this clone: Its antigen is currently unknown.

Study-level findings and limits: People with Type 1 diabetes carried modestly yet significantly shorter TCRB CDR3s in all four CD4+ subsets. cDNA sequencing could over-represent cells with high TCR expression.

Sequenced material consisted of expressed TCRB transcripts (all of the isolated RNA was reverse transcribed). Profiled with immunoSEQ multiplex PCR; TCRdb holds only in-frame clones, not every one. The sample lists 350,000 to 450,000 clones, approximately 15% occurring once. The material sequenced was naive CD4+ T cells from blood. The receptor's source is a woman in her late teens or twenties in good health.

DNA of the CDR3: TGTGCCAGCAGCCTTCCCTCCTACGAGCAGTACTTC. This codes for CASSLPSYEQYF. The rearrangement joins TRBV9 to TRBJ2-7; D is ambiguous. V gave up 4 bases and J gave up 0 bases, with 5 bases separating them. The CDR3 has 12 amino acids. CDR1 and CDR2 (germline): SGDLS, YYNGEE.